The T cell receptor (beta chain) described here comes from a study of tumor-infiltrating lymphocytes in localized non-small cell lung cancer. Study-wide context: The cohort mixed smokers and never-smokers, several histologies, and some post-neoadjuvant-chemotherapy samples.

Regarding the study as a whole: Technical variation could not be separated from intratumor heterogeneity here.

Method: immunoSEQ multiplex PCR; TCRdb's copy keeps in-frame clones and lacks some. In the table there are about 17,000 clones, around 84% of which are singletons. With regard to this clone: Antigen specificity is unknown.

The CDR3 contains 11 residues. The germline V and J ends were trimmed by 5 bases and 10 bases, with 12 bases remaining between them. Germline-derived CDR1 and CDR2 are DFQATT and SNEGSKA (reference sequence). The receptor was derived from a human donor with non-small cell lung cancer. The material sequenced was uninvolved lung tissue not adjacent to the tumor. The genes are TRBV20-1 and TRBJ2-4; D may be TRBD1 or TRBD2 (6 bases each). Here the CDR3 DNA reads TGCAGTGCTGGGGGGCATGGGATTCAGTACTTC. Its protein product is CSAGGHGIQYF.